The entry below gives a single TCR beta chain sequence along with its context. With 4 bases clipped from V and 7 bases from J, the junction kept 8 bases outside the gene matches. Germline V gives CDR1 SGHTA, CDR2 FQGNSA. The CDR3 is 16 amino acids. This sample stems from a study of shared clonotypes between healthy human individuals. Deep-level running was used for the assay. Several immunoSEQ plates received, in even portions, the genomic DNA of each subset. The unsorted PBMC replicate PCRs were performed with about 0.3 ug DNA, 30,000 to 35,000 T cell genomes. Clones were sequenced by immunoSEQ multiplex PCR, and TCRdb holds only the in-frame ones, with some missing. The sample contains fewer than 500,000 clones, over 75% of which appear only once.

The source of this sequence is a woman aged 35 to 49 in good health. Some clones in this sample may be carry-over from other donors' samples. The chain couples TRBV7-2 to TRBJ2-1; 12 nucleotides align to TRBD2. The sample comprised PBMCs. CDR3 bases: TGTGCCAGCAGCTGGACATCCGGGACTAGCGGGAATGAGCAGTTCTTC. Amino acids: CASSWTSGTSGNEQFF.